Below, one T cell receptor (beta chain) is given with its context. The V end was cut by 5 bases, the J end by 0 bases, with 20 bases between. CDR1 is SEHNR and CDR2 is FQNEAQ in the germline V gene (reference sequence). The CDR3 consists of 18 residues. Repertoires were generated with immunoSEQ multiplex PCR, while TCRdb's copy carries only in-frame clones and drops some. The sample lists around 150,000 clones; 89% were seen once. The data are from a study of control samples from healthy donors and cancer patients. This TCR was sampled from a young man in good health. The specimen sequenced was blood. This chain joins TRBV7-9 and TRBJ1-3; D is undetermined. The CDR3 DNA is TGTGCCAGCAGCACACAACCTAACCAGGTCCCCTCTGGAAACACCATATATTTT. It codes for CASSTQPNQVPSGNTIYF.